The TCR beta chain under discussion was sequenced for a study of yellow fever vaccine responses in identical twins. TCRdb reprocessed the RT-PCR reads via MiXCR and lists one record per CDR3 protein. The sample lists some 1,100 distinct CDR3 sequences, roughly 80% occurring once. CDR3 length: 14 amino acids. V was cut by 4 bases and J by 1 base, with 10 bases left in between. Germline lookup yields CDR1 SEHNR and CDR2 FQNEAQ (reference sequence). This clonotype was recorded once. This receptor was taken from a female donor who received the yellow fever vaccine. Sequencing was performed on T cells from blood (PBMCs), unsorted or a sorted subset (not recorded which), taken before or after yellow fever vaccination (not recorded which). The chain combines TRBV7-9 with TRBJ1-1; no definite D call. CDR3: CASSSGGSNTEAFF. CDR3 nucleotides: TGTGCCAGCAGCTCGGGCGGCTCGAACACTGAAGCTTTCTTT.